This T cell receptor beta chain stems from a study of Ad26.COV2.S vaccination and SARS-CoV-2 variants. General study results and limits: In vaccinated individuals, spike-specific CD8+ and CD4+ T cell responses reportedly displayed substantial breadth. Vaccinees displayed broader spike-specific TCR repertoires than placebo recipients.

This clone has a single count. The antigen is unknown. Clones were sequenced by immunoSEQ multiplex PCR, and TCRdb holds only the in-frame ones, with some missing. The sample has a few hundred thousand clones, roughly 90% seen once. The treatment denotes: approximately 18 received Ad26.COV2.S at low or high dose, single or two shots; several received placebo; per-sample allocation not given. Sampling was done on day 63 after the first vaccine or placebo injection. This CDR3 is built from 15 residues. V lost 5 bases, J lost 4 bases, and 15 bases lay in between. The germline CDR1 and CDR2 sequences are SGHAT and FQNNGV.

This sample comprised peripheral blood, obtained in a trial of Ad26.COV2.S vaccine versus placebo. The chain employs TRBV11-2 and TRBJ2-1; tentative D call: TRBD1 (6 bases). This sequence originates from a person aged 18-60 years who received the Ad26.COV2.S COVID-19 vaccine or a placebo. DNA of the CDR3: TGTGCCAGCAGCCAACCCGGGACAAAATACAATGAGCAGTTCTTC. Protein: CASSQPGTKYNEQFF.